The clone carrying this T cell receptor beta chain came up many times. Its antigen is undetermined. Using RNA template, CDR3s of TCR alpha and beta were amplified with iRepertoire arm-PCR. One-step reverse transcription and amplification started from approximately 100-400 ng of tissue mRNA or PBMC total RNA. Using its own MiXCR run on the multiplex PCR reads, TCRdb lists one record per CDR3 protein. The sample lists approximately 120,000 distinct CDR3 sequences, approximately 25% occurring once. The trim removed 10 bases at V and 4 bases at J, leaving 24 bases unmatched. This CDR3 has 18 amino acids. Germline values: CDR1 ENHRY, CDR2 SYGVKD. This sample was taken from a study of glioma-infiltrating T cells. Findings of the study overall: Above-expected tissue-blood divergence occurred in all gliomas, most in low-grade ones. Only very few CDR3 sequences appeared in both tissue and blood.

The clonotype comes from a human donor with low-grade glioma or glioblastoma, undergoing nonglioma brain surgery, or in good health (not recorded which). The sample taken for sequencing was glioma tissue, nonneoplastic brain tissue, or PBMCs (not recorded which). The chain has TRBV10-3 and TRBJ2-5, with 7 bases lining up with TRBD1. CDR3 sequence reads: CATSPDFQRGRVRETQYF. In DNA form, the CDR3 reads TGTGCCACCTCGCCGGATTTCCAGAGGGGGCGCGTTCGAGAGACCCAGTACTTC.